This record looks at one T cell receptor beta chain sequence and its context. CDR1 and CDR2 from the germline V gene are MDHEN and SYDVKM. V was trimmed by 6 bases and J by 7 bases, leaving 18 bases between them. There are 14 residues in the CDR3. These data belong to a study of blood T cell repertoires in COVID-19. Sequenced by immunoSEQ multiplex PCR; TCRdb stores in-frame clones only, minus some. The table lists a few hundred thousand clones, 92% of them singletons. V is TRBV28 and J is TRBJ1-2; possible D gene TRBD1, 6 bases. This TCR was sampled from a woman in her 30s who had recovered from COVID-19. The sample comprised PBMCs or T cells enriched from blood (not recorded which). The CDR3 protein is CASRRTGTIGGYTF. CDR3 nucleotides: TGTGCCAGCAGACGAACAGGGACGATAGGTGGCTACACCTTC.